Described below is a single T cell receptor beta chain sequence and its context. What it binds is not known. This sample was included in a study of cytomegalovirus exposure and HLA in healthy donors. The ends lost 4 bases at V and 4 bases at J; junction bases unmatched: 4. CDR1 is SGHVS and CDR2 is FQNEAQ in the germline V gene. The length of the CDR3 is 15 residues. 13 Jbeta primers and 60 Vbeta primers were used for the PCR. The method was immunoSEQ multiplex PCR; TCRdb's version includes in-frame clones alone and lacks a portion of them. The top ten clones hold over 2.5% of a sample with under 110,000 clones, 71% of them seen once. General observations from the study: Under in vitro conditions, three CMV-associated chains were confirmed as specific for CMV antigens. A missense variant in DCLRE1C was later tied to TCR beta V- and J-gene trimming. Cytomegalovirus status was reportedly diagnosed by the classifier with high specificity and sensitivity.

The source of this sequence is a female donor in good health and CMV-seronegative. The chain carries TRBV7-8 and TRBJ2-2; 9 nucleotides align to TRBD2. The sample consisted of PBMCs. In DNA, the CDR3 is TGTGCCAGCAGCTCGACTAGCGGCAGCACCGGGGAGCTGTTTTTT. Protein sequence: CASSSTSGSTGELFF. The variable domain in full, completed from reference TRBV7-8 and TRBJ2-2, reads GAGVSQSPRYKVAKRGQDVALRCDPISGHVSLFWYQQALGQGPEFLTYFQNEAQLDKSGLPSDRFFAERPEGSVSTLKIQRTQQEDSAVYLCASSSTSGSTGELFFGEGSRLTVL.